A selection of T cell receptor beta chains follows, all from one sample in a study of molecular identifiers for immune sequencing clone quantification. TCRdb recomputed calls from the PCR reads with MiXCR, one row per CDR3 protein. This sample has about half a million distinct CDR3 sequences, with less than 30% found just once. The sequenced sample consisted of naive CD8+ T cells from blood, with Jurkat cell RNA spiked in. The receptors were gathered from a human donor in good health. Some libraries in this study had Jurkat cell RNA spiked in. Both conserved end residues are part of each CDR3. Fields, in order: V gene, D gene, J gene, clone size, CDR3 DNA, CDR3 protein. The D gene is left open where the match is weak. Clone size is shown for a subset of rows, as once, few, many or a class of expanded clone.

v_gene: TRBV7-9; d_gene: TRBD2; j_gene: TRBJ2-7; abundance: few; CDR3nt: TGTGCCAGCAGCCGAACTAGCGGGGGAGGCGAGCAGTACTTC; CDR3aa: CASSRTSGGGEQYF
v_gene: TRBV30; d_gene: -; j_gene: TRBJ2-3; abundance: -; CDR3nt: TGTGCCTGGGCCTATACAACTAGCACAGATACGCAGTATTTT; CDR3aa: CAWAYTTSTDTQYF
v_gene: TRBV13; d_gene: TRBD2; j_gene: TRBJ2-3; abundance: -; CDR3nt: TGTGCCAGCAGCCCTCTTGCTAGCGGGGGTAGCACAGATACGCAGTATTTT; CDR3aa: CASSPLASGGSTDTQYF
v_gene: TRBV4-3; d_gene: -; j_gene: TRBJ1-1; abundance: -; CDR3nt: TGCGCCAGCAGCCAAGACATCGCGTACACTGAAGCTTTCTTT; CDR3aa: CASSQDIAYTEAFF
v_gene: TRBV4-1; d_gene: -; j_gene: TRBJ1-2; abundance: many; CDR3nt: TGCGCCAGCCGGACTCCAGTGCTTGGCTACACCTTC; CDR3aa: CASRTPVLGYTF
v_gene: TRBV4-3; d_gene: TRBD1; j_gene: TRBJ2-7; abundance: few; CDR3nt: TGCGCCAGCAGCCAATACAGGGGTGGCGAGCAGTACTTC; CDR3aa: CASSQYRGGEQYF
v_gene: TRBV5-6; d_gene: -; j_gene: TRBJ2-7; abundance: many; CDR3nt: TGTGCCAGCAGCTTGGTTCTCGGGAGTGTGAACGAGCAGTACTTC; CDR3aa: CASSLVLGSVNEQYF
v_gene: TRBV7-2; d_gene: -; j_gene: TRBJ1-1; abundance: -; CDR3nt: TGTGCCAGCTGCTTAGGGACCGTCGAAGCTTTCTTT; CDR3aa: CASCLGTVEAFF
v_gene: TRBV19; d_gene: TRBD1; j_gene: TRBJ2-7; abundance: few; CDR3nt: TGTGCCACCCAGGGGGCCGTTAACCCCTACGAGCAGTACTTC; CDR3aa: CATQGAVNPYEQYF
v_gene: TRBV27; d_gene: TRBD2; j_gene: TRBJ2-7; abundance: few; CDR3nt: TGTGCCAGCAGTCCGGGGGAGGGCTACGAGCAGTACTTC; CDR3aa: CASSPGEGYEQYF
v_gene: TRBV2; d_gene: -; j_gene: TRBJ2-3; abundance: few; CDR3nt: TGTGCCAGCAAGCTGGGACTTTACACAGATACGCAGTATTTT; CDR3aa: CASKLGLYTDTQYF
v_gene: TRBV20-1; d_gene: TRBD1; j_gene: TRBJ2-7; abundance: -; CDR3nt: TGCAGTGCGGGGGACAGGGGACGGACCTACGAGCAGTACTTC; CDR3aa: CSAGDRGRTYEQYF
v_gene: TRBV5-3; d_gene: -; j_gene: TRBJ2-4; abundance: -; CDR3nt: TGTGCCAGCAGCTTGGCAGGCCGAAACATTCAGTACTTC; CDR3aa: CASSLAGRNIQYF
v_gene: TRBV7-9; d_gene: -; j_gene: TRBJ2-1; abundance: -; CDR3nt: TGTGCCAGCAGCCCCTCCCTTCGGGCCCCATCCTACAATGAGCAGTTCTTC; CDR3aa: CASSPSLRAPSYNEQFF
v_gene: TRBV19; d_gene: TRBD1; j_gene: TRBJ2-7; abundance: -; CDR3nt: TGTGCCAGTAGTATTAGGCCATCGACAGGGGTCTACGAGCAGTACTTC; CDR3aa: CASSIRPSTGVYEQYF
v_gene: TRBV15; d_gene: TRBD2; j_gene: TRBJ2-2; abundance: -; CDR3nt: TGTGCCACCAGCAGAGGCGGGAGAGACACCGGGGGGCTGTTTTTT; CDR3aa: CATSRGGRDTGGLFF
v_gene: TRBV12-3/TRBV12-4; d_gene: -; j_gene: TRBJ2-5; abundance: few; CDR3nt: TGTGCCAGCAGTCCGGACAGGGGGCTAGCGGGAGTAGAGACCCAGTACTTC; CDR3aa: CASSPDRGLAGVETQYF
v_gene: TRBV4-3; d_gene: -; j_gene: TRBJ2-7; abundance: many; CDR3nt: TGCGCCAGCAGCCCCGGGACCTGGAGGTCCTACGAGCAGTACTTC; CDR3aa: CASSPGTWRSYEQYF
v_gene: TRBV5-1; d_gene: TRBD1; j_gene: TRBJ1-4; abundance: -; CDR3nt: TGCGCCAGCAGCACGGGACAGGGCGCAACTATTGAAAAACTGTTTTTT; CDR3aa: CASSTGQGATIEKLFF
v_gene: TRBV6-5; d_gene: -; j_gene: TRBJ2-5; abundance: many; CDR3nt: TGTGCCGCGACAACGGGCTTTGGCCAAGAGACCCAGTACTTC; CDR3aa: CAATTGFGQETQYF
v_gene: TRBV7-9; d_gene: -; j_gene: TRBJ2-7; abundance: many; CDR3nt: TGTGCCAGCAAGAAAGATGCAGGGACCGTATACGAGCAGTACTTC; CDR3aa: CASKKDAGTVYEQYF
v_gene: TRBV5-6; d_gene: TRBD1; j_gene: TRBJ2-7; abundance: -; CDR3nt: TGTGCCAGCAGCCTAGACAGGGGATTACCCTACGAGCAGTACTTC; CDR3aa: CASSLDRGLPYEQYF
v_gene: TRBV5-6; d_gene: -; j_gene: TRBJ1-2; abundance: few; CDR3nt: TGTGCCAGCAGCCCTCGGGGGCATGAGTATGGCTACACCTTC; CDR3aa: CASSPRGHEYGYTF
v_gene: TRBV27; d_gene: TRBD1; j_gene: TRBJ2-5; abundance: -; CDR3nt: TGTGCCGGCAGTTTCCGCAGGGGGCGCCGTGAGACCCAGTACTTC; CDR3aa: CAGSFRRGRRETQYF
v_gene: TRBV27; d_gene: -; j_gene: TRBJ2-7; abundance: few; CDR3nt: TGTGCCAGCAGTTTTACAAAGGGATACGAGCAGTACTTC; CDR3aa: CASSFTKGYEQYF
v_gene: TRBV28; d_gene: TRBD1; j_gene: TRBJ1-2; abundance: -; CDR3nt: TGTGCCAGCAGCCCGGACAGGGGCGGCCATGGCTACACCTTC; CDR3aa: CASSPDRGGHGYTF
v_gene: TRBV21-1; d_gene: -; j_gene: TRBJ2-1; abundance: -; CDR3nt: TGTGCCAGCCCTCCTGACAGGGTTTCCTACAATGAGCAGTTCTTC; CDR3aa: CASPPDRVSYNEQFF
v_gene: TRBV9; d_gene: -; j_gene: TRBJ2-7; abundance: -; CDR3nt: TGTGCCAGCAGCGGCAGCTCTGGGGGCTCCTCCGAGCAGTACTTC; CDR3aa: CASSGSSGGSSEQYF
v_gene: TRBV19; d_gene: TRBD1; j_gene: TRBJ2-5; abundance: -; CDR3nt: TGTGCCAGTGGTACCTTAGGACAGGGACAAGAGACCCAGTACTTC; CDR3aa: CASGTLGQGQETQYF
v_gene: TRBV7-9; d_gene: -; j_gene: TRBJ2-2; abundance: -; CDR3nt: TGTGCCAGCAGCTCCCCCAACAACAGGTACACCGGGGAGCTGTTTTTT; CDR3aa: CASSSPNNRYTGELFF
v_gene: TRBV4-1; d_gene: -; j_gene: TRBJ2-3; abundance: many; CDR3nt: TGCGCCAGCAGCCCCTCCCTTGGGGGCACAGATACGCAGTATTTT; CDR3aa: CASSPSLGGTDTQYF
v_gene: TRBV9; d_gene: TRBD2; j_gene: TRBJ2-2; abundance: few; CDR3nt: TGTGCCAGCAGCGCCGAGGGACTAGCGGGGGGCGGAAGCACCGGGGAGCTGTTTTTT; CDR3aa: CASSAEGLAGGGSTGELFF
v_gene: TRBV3-1; d_gene: TRBD2; j_gene: TRBJ2-7; abundance: -; CDR3nt: TGTGCCAGCAGACCCGGACTAGCGGGGGCCGTCTACGGGCAGTACTTC; CDR3aa: CASRPGLAGAVYGQYF
v_gene: TRBV29-1; d_gene: -; j_gene: TRBJ2-5; abundance: few; CDR3nt: TGCAGCGTCCGACGAGTGGGGGCTCAAGAGACCCAGTACTTC; CDR3aa: CSVRRVGAQETQYF
v_gene: TRBV20-1; d_gene: TRBD2; j_gene: TRBJ2-7; abundance: few; CDR3nt: TGCAGTGCTAGAAATCTAGCGGGGGGCCACGAGCAGTACTTC; CDR3aa: CSARNLAGGHEQYF
v_gene: TRBV6-5; d_gene: -; j_gene: TRBJ1-2; abundance: -; CDR3nt: TGTGCCAGCAGTGGATTAGGTCTGCTACCCTATGGCTACACCTTC; CDR3aa: CASSGLGLLPYGYTF
v_gene: TRBV6-5; d_gene: -; j_gene: TRBJ1-5; abundance: -; CDR3nt: TGTGCCAGCAGTTACTCGGGTTTGGATCAGCCCCAGCGTTTT; CDR3aa: CASSYSGLDQPQRF
v_gene: TRBV28; d_gene: TRBD2; j_gene: TRBJ2-5; abundance: many; CDR3nt: TGTGCCAGCAGTTTCCCCACAGACGGGGGGCAAGAGACCCAGTACTTC; CDR3aa: CASSFPTDGGQETQYF
v_gene: TRBV11-2; d_gene: TRBD2; j_gene: TRBJ2-7; abundance: many; CDR3nt: TGTGCCAGCAGCGACAGACTAGCGGGGGCTGCCTGGATCGACGAGCAGTACTTC; CDR3aa: CASSDRLAGAAWIDEQYF
v_gene: TRBV27; d_gene: TRBD2; j_gene: TRBJ2-7; abundance: -; CDR3nt: TGTGCCAGCAGTTCGTATTCTAGCGGGAGGGTCTACGAGCAGTACTTC; CDR3aa: CASSSYSSGRVYEQYF
v_gene: TRBV28; d_gene: TRBD1; j_gene: TRBJ2-7; abundance: many; CDR3nt: TGTGCCAGCAGTTCCATTTACAGGGGCCCGTCCTACGAGCAGTACTTC; CDR3aa: CASSSIYRGPSYEQYF
v_gene: TRBV29-1; d_gene: -; j_gene: TRBJ1-2; abundance: -; CDR3nt: TGCAGCGTTGAAGATATCGGCATCTCTGAGGGTTATGGCTACACCTTC; CDR3aa: CSVEDIGISEGYGYTF
v_gene: TRBV5-5; d_gene: -; j_gene: TRBJ2-7; abundance: -; CDR3nt: TGTGCCAGCAGCTTGCTAGCCACCTACGAGCAGTACTTC; CDR3aa: CASSLLATYEQYF
v_gene: TRBV4-1; d_gene: TRBD2; j_gene: TRBJ2-7; abundance: few; CDR3nt: TGCGCCAGCAGCGGGACTAGCGGGTTCGTGGAGCAGTACTTC; CDR3aa: CASSGTSGFVEQYF
v_gene: TRBV2; d_gene: TRBD1; j_gene: TRBJ2-6; abundance: many; CDR3nt: TGTGCCAGCAGACAAAGGGACAGGGGGCTCTCTGGGGCCAACGTCCTGACTTTC; CDR3aa: CASRQRDRGLSGANVLTF
v_gene: TRBV12-3/TRBV12-4; d_gene: TRBD1; j_gene: TRBJ2-1; abundance: -; CDR3nt: TGTGCCAGCAGTCCCCCTGACAGGGTATGGAATGAGCAGTTCTTC; CDR3aa: CASSPPDRVWNEQFF
v_gene: TRBV7-6; d_gene: -; j_gene: TRBJ2-7; abundance: -; CDR3nt: TGTGCCAGCAGCTACGACGGGGGCTACGAGCAGTACTTC; CDR3aa: CASSYDGGYEQYF
v_gene: TRBV5-4; d_gene: TRBD2; j_gene: TRBJ2-7; abundance: -; CDR3nt: TGTGCCAGCAGCTCCTCCCTTGTGGGACTAGCGGGAGAGGGGCAGTACTTC; CDR3aa: CASSSSLVGLAGEGQYF
v_gene: TRBV13; d_gene: -; j_gene: TRBJ2-7; abundance: -; CDR3nt: TGTGCCAGCAGCTTTATAGGGGAGAATCCCTACGAGCAGTACTTC; CDR3aa: CASSFIGENPYEQYF
v_gene: TRBV6-6; d_gene: TRBD1; j_gene: TRBJ2-5; abundance: -; CDR3nt: TGTGCCAGCAGTTACCCCCCCTCGGACAGGGGAGATGAGACCCAGTACTTC; CDR3aa: CASSYPPSDRGDETQYF
v_gene: TRBV29-1; d_gene: TRBD1; j_gene: TRBJ2-2; abundance: few; CDR3nt: TGCAGCGCCGAGGGGGCAGCCAACACCGGGGAGCTGTTTTTT; CDR3aa: CSAEGAANTGELFF
v_gene: TRBV15; d_gene: -; j_gene: TRBJ2-1; abundance: -; CDR3nt: TGTGCCACCAGCAGAGATCTGGGGGGGGCTGAGCAGTTCTTC; CDR3aa: CATSRDLGGAEQFF
v_gene: TRBV12-5; d_gene: -; j_gene: TRBJ2-1; abundance: many; CDR3nt: TGTGCTAGTGGCCAGAAACATGGGGCCTACAATGAGCAGTTCTTC; CDR3aa: CASGQKHGAYNEQFF
v_gene: TRBV4-3; d_gene: -; j_gene: TRBJ2-3; abundance: -; CDR3nt: TGCGCCAGCAGCCAAGTTGTGGGACCTCCAGACACAGATACGCAGTATTTT; CDR3aa: CASSQVVGPPDTDTQYF
v_gene: TRBV6-1; d_gene: TRBD2; j_gene: TRBJ2-3; abundance: many; CDR3nt: TGTGCCAGCAGAAAGACTAGCGGGGGGGCAGATACGCAGTATTTT; CDR3aa: CASRKTSGGADTQYF
v_gene: TRBV7-9; d_gene: TRBD1; j_gene: TRBJ2-6; abundance: -; CDR3nt: TGTGCCAGCAGCTCGGGACAGGGATTCTCTGGGCCCAACGTCCTGACTTTC; CDR3aa: CASSSGQGFSGPNVLTF
v_gene: TRBV4-3; d_gene: -; j_gene: TRBJ2-3; abundance: -; CDR3nt: TGCGCCAGCGGCCAAGGGACTCGGGCGCAGGGAGGGCAGTATTTT; CDR3aa: CASGQGTRAQGGQYF
v_gene: TRBV30; d_gene: -; j_gene: TRBJ2-7; abundance: few; CDR3nt: TGTGCCTGGAGTGTACAGGAGTTTGGCGAGCAGTACTTC; CDR3aa: CAWSVQEFGEQYF
v_gene: TRBV7-6; d_gene: -; j_gene: TRBJ2-5; abundance: -; CDR3nt: TGTGCCAGCAGCTTACGGGACTACCAAGAGACCCAGTACTTC; CDR3aa: CASSLRDYQETQYF